Detailed here is one T cell receptor (beta chain). The antigen is not known. The same CDR3 also results from other DNA sequences found in this sample. These data belong to a study of beta chain features in type 1 diabetes. Study findings and constraints: In type 1 diabetes patients, VDJ junctions had fewer insertions; deletions at these junctions were more frequent. In all four CD4+ subsets, TCRB CDR3 length was significantly, moderately reduced in type 1 diabetes. It was possible that PCR favored shorter templates, equally so in patients and controls. Across patients, naive, central memory and Treg TCRB repertoires exhibited apparently greater similarity than was observed across healthy donors.

Germline CDR1 is SGHRS and CDR2 is YFSETQ. V gave up 4 bases and J gave up 5 bases; unmatched junction bases: 4. The CDR3 covers 13 residues. Expressed TCRB transcripts were sequenced after all isolated RNA was converted to cDNA. Assay used: immunoSEQ multiplex PCR; TCRdb lists only in-frame clones, some missing. The table includes 160,000 or so clones, 63% detected once. The TCR was taken from a man aged 25 to 40 with type 1 diabetes. The rearrangement joins TRBV5-1 to TRBJ2-5, with 8 nucleotides matching TRBD1. Source material: naive CD4+ T cells from blood. CDR3 sequence reads: CASSLTGEETQYF. CDR3 sequence (DNA): TGCGCCAGCAGCCTGACAGGGGAGGAGACCCAGTACTTC.